The clone carrying this TCR beta chain was counted only a few times. Its antigen is still unknown. The V segment lost 1 base and the J segment 4 bases; nucleotides outside the gene matches: 9. CDR3 size: 18 residues. This entry comes from a study of T-cell reconstitution after alpha-beta-depleted transplantation in children. During its preparation, the TCRbeta library received unique molecular identifiers. TCRdb redid the calling of the PCR reads with MiXCR, one entry per CDR3 protein. The sample contains 580,000 or so distinct CDR3 sequences, more than 20% of which appear only once. Study findings and constraints: At one year after transplant, newly produced T cells mostly accounted for T-cell counts and diversity. Expanded graft clones, several hundred of them, were reportedly the source of alpha-beta T cells about two months after transplant. Surviving recipient T cells and thymic progenitors produced the high day-60 TCRbeta diversity seen in some patients.

The source is a boy less than two years old who had a stem cell transplant for acute myeloid leukemia, so the T cells may come from the graft donor. Sequenced material: PBMCs, mostly from graft donor cells, taken 360 days after TCRalphabeta/CD19-depleted stem cell transplant. The chain links TRBV12-3 or TRBV12-4 to TRBJ2-6; 8 bases line up with TRBD1. CDR3 amino acids: CASSLGRQGATGANVLTF. The CDR3, as DNA: TGTGCCAGCAGTTTAGGACGGCAGGGGGCGACCGGGGCCAACGTCCTGACTTTC.